Detailed here is one T cell receptor (beta chain). This sample was taken from a study of blood T cell repertoires in COVID-19. Sequenced by immunoSEQ multiplex PCR; TCRdb stores in-frame clones only, minus some. The sample includes some 83,000 clones, about 80% seen only once; the top ten take 11%. The CDR3 loop spans 13 amino acids. V gave up 3 bases and J gave up 3 bases, with 9 bases separating them. The sequence was obtained from a man aged 50 or older with acute or convalescent COVID-19. Sequenced: peripheral blood. This chain connects TRBV12-3 or TRBV12-4 to TRBJ2-7; D not certain. The CDR3 is CASSFSNSYEQYF. In nucleotides, the CDR3 is TGTGCCAGCAGTTTCAGTAACAGCTACGAGCAGTACTTC.